This paragraph reports one T cell receptor beta chain. Sequenced by immunoSEQ multiplex PCR; TCRdb stores in-frame clones only, minus some. Seen here are 200,000 to 300,000 clones, roughly 85% observed once, and the top ten hold about 9.1%. V lost 9 bases and J lost 9, with 14 bases in between. Germline-derived CDR1 and CDR2 are MGHDK and SYGVNS. The CDR3 loop spans 11 amino acids. This specimen belongs to a study of blood T cell repertoires in COVID-19. The overall study: Nucleic acid was either cDNA or gDNA, and it came from T cells, B-cell-depleted T cells, or PBMCs.

This chain joins TRBV25-1 and TRBJ1-1, with a possible D match to TRBD1 (5 bases). The receptor's source is a woman between 45 and 60 years old with acute COVID-19. The sample was PBMCs or T cells enriched from blood (not recorded which). The CDR3 loop reads CASDGGLQAFF. The CDR3 nucleotides are TGTGCCAGTGACGGGGGGTTACAAGCTTTCTTT.